This T cell receptor (beta chain) came from a study of spatial heterogeneity in lung cancer. MiXCR, run by TCRdb on the 5' RACE reads, gives a single entry per CDR3 protein. The sample contains nearly 550 distinct CDR3 sequences, 8.5% to 10% of which appear only once. Stated time point: sample taken at primary tumor resection. Samples came from some 71 TRACERx patients with untreated early-stage lung cancer. Germline loops: CDR1 MNHNS, CDR2 SASEGT. V lost 6 bases, J lost 2 bases, and 11 bases lay in between. The CDR3 extends over 13 amino acids. This clonotype counts as large (0.1 to 1%). For a library built for alpha chains, this beta chain is a stray read; little rests on its size.

This sequence originates from a female donor with early-stage non-small cell lung cancer. The V gene is TRBV6-1, the J gene TRBJ2-7; D not certain. The specimen comprised normal lung tissue next to the tumor, sampled at surgery. The CDR3 loop reads CASRPAGPYEQYF. CDR3 DNA sequence: TGTGCCAGCAGACCTGCCGGACCCTACGAGCAGTACTTC.